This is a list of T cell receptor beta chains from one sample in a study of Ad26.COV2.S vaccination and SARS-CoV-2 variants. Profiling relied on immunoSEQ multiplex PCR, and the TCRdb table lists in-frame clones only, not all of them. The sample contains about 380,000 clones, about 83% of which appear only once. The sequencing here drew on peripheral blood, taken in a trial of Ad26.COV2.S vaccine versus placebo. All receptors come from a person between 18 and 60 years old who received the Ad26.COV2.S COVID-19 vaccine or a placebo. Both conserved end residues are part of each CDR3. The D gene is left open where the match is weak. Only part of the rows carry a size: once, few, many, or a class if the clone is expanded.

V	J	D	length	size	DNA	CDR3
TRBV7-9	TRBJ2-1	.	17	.	TGTGCCAGCAGCTCGATGGGGCGGGGTGGGTCCTACAATGAGCAGTTCTTC	CASSSMGRGGSYNEQFF
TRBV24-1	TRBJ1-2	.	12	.	TGTGCCACCAGTGCCCCTGGGCTTGGCTACACCTTC	CATSAPGLGYTF
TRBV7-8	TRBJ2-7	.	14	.	TGTGCCAGCAGCCGAGGGGGGACAGAATACGAGCAGTACTTC	CASSRGGTEYEQYF
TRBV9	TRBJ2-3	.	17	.	TGTGCCAGCAGCCTTTCTAACCCCGGCGAGGGGACAGATACGCAGTATTTT	CASSLSNPGEGTDTQYF
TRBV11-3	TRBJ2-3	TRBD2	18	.	TGTGCCAGCAGCTCGAATATGGGACTAGCGAGCAGCACAGATACGCAGTATTTT	CASSSNMGLASSTDTQYF
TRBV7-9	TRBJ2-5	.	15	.	TGTGCCAGCAGCTTAGCGGGCGCCGCTGGGGAGACCCAGTACTTC	CASSLAGAAGETQYF
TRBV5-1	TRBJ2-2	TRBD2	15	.	TGCGCCAGCAGCTTGGCGGGAGGGGGCACCGGGGAGCTGTTTTTT	CASSLAGGGTGELFF
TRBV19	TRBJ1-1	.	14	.	TGTGCCAGTAGTTCCCAGGGGTTCGGCACTGAAGCTTTCTTT	CASSSQGFGTEAFF
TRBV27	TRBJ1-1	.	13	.	TGTGCCAGCAGTTGGGGACCGAACACTGAAGCTTTCTTT	CASSWGPNTEAFF
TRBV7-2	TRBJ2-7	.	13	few	TGTGCCAGCAGCTCGGACCCCTCTTACGAGCAGTACTTC	CASSSDPSYEQYF
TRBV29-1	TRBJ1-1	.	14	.	TGCAGCGCTGCTTTGGGGCAGCCGAGTACTGAAGCTTTCTTT	CSAALGQPSTEAFF
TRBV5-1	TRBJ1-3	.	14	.	TGCGCCAGCAGCTTGGCCAACAGCGGAAACACCATATATTTT	CASSLANSGNTIYF
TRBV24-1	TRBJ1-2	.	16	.	TGTGCCACCAGTACGGGCCCGCCCCTAGGGAACTATGGCTACACCTTC	CATSTGPPLGNYGYTF
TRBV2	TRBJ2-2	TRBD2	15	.	TGTGCCAGCAGTGTCAGCGGGAGAGGGTCCGGGGAGCTGTTTTTT	CASSVSGRGSGELFF
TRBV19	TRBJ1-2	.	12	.	TGTGCCAGTATCTCGGACAGCTATGGCTACACCTTC	CASISDSYGYTF
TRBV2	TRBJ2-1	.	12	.	TGTGCCAGCAGCGCCGACAGAAATGAGCAGTTCTTC	CASSADRNEQFF
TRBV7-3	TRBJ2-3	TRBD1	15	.	TGTGCCAGCAGCCTTGTAGGGGGCGGCACAGATACGCAGTATTTT	CASSLVGGGTDTQYF
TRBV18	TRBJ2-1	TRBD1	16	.	TGTGCCAGCTCACGTAGTGGGGACAGTAACTACAATGAGCAGTTCTTC	CASSRSGDSNYNEQFF
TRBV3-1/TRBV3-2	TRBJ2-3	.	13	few	TGTGCCAGCAGCCGTATAAACCCAGATACGCAGTATTTT	CASSRINPDTQYF
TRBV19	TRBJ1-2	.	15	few	TGTGCCAGTAGTAACCCAGCAGGTAGAAACTATGGCTACACCTTC	CASSNPAGRNYGYTF
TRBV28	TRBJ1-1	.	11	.	TGTGCCAGCGGAACCCCTGGCGGGGCTTTCTTT	CASGTPGGAFF
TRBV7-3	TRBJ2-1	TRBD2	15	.	TGTGCCAGCAGCAAACTAGCGGGGGGCCTCAATGAGCAGTTCTTC	CASSKLAGGLNEQFF
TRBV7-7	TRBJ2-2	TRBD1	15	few	TGTGCCAGCAGCCGAGGGACAGAGAACACCGGGGAGCTGTTTTTT	CASSRGTENTGELFF
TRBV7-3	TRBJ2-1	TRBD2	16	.	TGTGCCAGCAGTTTGCGGGAGAACCCCTCCTACAATGAGCAGTTCTTC	CASSLRENPSYNEQFF
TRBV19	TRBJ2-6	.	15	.	TGTGCCAGTAGTATCTTAACACTCGGGGAGAACGTCCTGACTTTC	CASSILTLGENVLTF
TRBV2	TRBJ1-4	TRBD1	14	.	TGTGCCAGCAGTGAAAGGGGGCAGCATGAAAAACTGTTTTTT	CASSERGQHEKLFF
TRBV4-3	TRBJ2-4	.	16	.	TGCGCCAGCAGCCAAGTATTCTCAAGGGCCGGAAACATTCAGTACTTC	CASSQVFSRAGNIQYF
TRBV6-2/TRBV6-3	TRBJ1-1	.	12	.	TGTGCCAGCAGTTACAGGGGACCTGAAGCTTTCTTT	CASSYRGPEAFF
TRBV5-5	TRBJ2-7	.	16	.	TGTGCCAGCAGCTTGGCTGGTCCTTTAATCGAGGACGAGCAGTACTTC	CASSLAGPLIEDEQYF
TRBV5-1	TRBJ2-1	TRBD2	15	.	TGCGCCAGCAGCGCCACTAGCGGGGCCTACAATGAGCAGTTCTTC	CASSATSGAYNEQFF
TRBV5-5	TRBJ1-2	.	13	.	TGTGCCAGCAAGGGCCTGGCTCACTATGGCTACACCTTC	CASKGLAHYGYTF
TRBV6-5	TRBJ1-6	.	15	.	TGTGCCAGCATTCGGGAGTCGGGCCTCAATTCACCCCTCCACTTT	CASIRESGLNSPLHF
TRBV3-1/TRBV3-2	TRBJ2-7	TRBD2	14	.	TGTGCCAGCAGCCTCCAGCGGGAGTACCTACGACGGTACTTC	CASSLQREYLRRYF
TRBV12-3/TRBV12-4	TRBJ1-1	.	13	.	TGTGCCAGCAGCCCCCTGAGTGTGAGGCGGGCTTTCTTT	CASSPLSVRRAFF
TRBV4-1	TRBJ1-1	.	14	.	TGCGCCAGCAGCCAATGGGTGCAGAACACTGAAGCTTTCTTT	CASSQWVQNTEAFF
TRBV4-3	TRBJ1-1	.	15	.	TGCGCCAGCAGCCAAGAGTTCCTCAGGGACACTGAAGCTTTCTTT	CASSQEFLRDTEAFF
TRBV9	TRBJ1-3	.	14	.	TGTGCCAGCAGCGACCGGGTCTCTGGAAACACCATATATTTT	CASSDRVSGNTIYF
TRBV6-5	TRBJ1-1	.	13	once	TGTGCCAGCAGCCACGAGCCGAACACTGAAGCTTTCTTT	CASSHEPNTEAFF
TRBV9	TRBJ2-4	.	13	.	TGTGCCAGCAGCGTAGATGTGGGTAACATTCAGTACTTC	CASSVDVGNIQYF
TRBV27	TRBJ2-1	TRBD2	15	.	TGTGCCAGCTCTCCACTAGCGGGAGCGCACAATGAGCAGTTCTTC	CASSPLAGAHNEQFF
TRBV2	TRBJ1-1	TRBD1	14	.	TGTGCCAGCAGTCCAGGGGGTGCTTGGGGGGAAGCTTTCTTT	CASSPGGAWGEAFF
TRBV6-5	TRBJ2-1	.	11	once	TGTGCCAGCAGCTATGGGGGTAAGCAGTTCTTC	CASSYGGKQFF
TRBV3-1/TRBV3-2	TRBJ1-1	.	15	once	TGTGCCAGCAGCTTGCAGGGACACTCGAACACTGAAGCTTTCTTT	CASSLQGHSNTEAFF
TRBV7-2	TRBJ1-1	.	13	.	TGTGCCAGCAGCTCCCGGGGAGCAGGGGAAGCTTTCTTT	CASSSRGAGEAFF
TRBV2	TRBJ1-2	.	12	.	TGTGCCAGCAGTGAGGGGTTCTATGGCTACACCTTC	CASSEGFYGYTF
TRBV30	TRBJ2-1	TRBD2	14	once	TGTGCCTGGAGACGTCCCGGGGGGGGGAATGAGCAGTTCTTC	CAWRRPGGGNEQFF
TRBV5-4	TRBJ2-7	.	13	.	TGTGCCAGCAGCTTGACTGAGCCCTACGAGCAGTACTTC	CASSLTEPYEQYF
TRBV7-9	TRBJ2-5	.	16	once	TGTGCCAGCAGCCCCGCATTTTACAGGGGAGGGGAGACCCAGTACTTC	CASSPAFYRGGETQYF